This passage covers 13 T cell receptor beta chains from one sample sequenced in a study of T cell responses to AZD1222 COVID-19 vaccine. Profiled with immunoSEQ multiplex PCR; TCRdb holds only in-frame clones, not every one. The sample carries under 80,000 clones, around 81% recorded once. Sequencing was performed on peripheral blood, taken 28 days after the second AZD1222 dose. The receptor set was obtained from an adult who received the AZD1222 COVID-19 vaccine.

V is TRBV5-1 and J is TRBJ2-2; TRBD1 matches 7 bases. With 0 bases clipped from V and 3 bases from J, the junction kept 5 bases outside the gene matches. Germline CDR1 and CDR2: SGHRS and YFSETQ. CDR3 length: 16 residues. CDR3 loop: CASSLGQGSYTGELFF. The DNA for the CDR3 is TGCGCCAGCAGCTTGGGACAGGGTTCTTACACCGGGGAGCTGTTTTTT.

The gene calls are TRBV18 and TRBJ2-6; the D gene is possibly TRBD1 (5 bases). The germline V gene has CDR1 KGHSH and CDR2 LQKENI. Deletions cut 6 bases from V and 0 bases from J, with 12 bases between. The CDR3 length is 16 residues. The CDR3 nucleotides are TGTGCCAGCTCCCCAACCCAGGGCTCTGGGGCCAACGTCCTGACTTTC. Translating gives CASSPTQGSGANVLTF.

The rearrangement joins TRBV30 to TRBJ2-2; D ambiguous. The CDR3 length is 13 residues. The V gene lost 2 bases and the J gene lost 1 base, with 5 bases spanning the gap. The germline V gene encodes CDR1 GTSNPN and CDR2 SVGIG (reference sequence). DNA of the CDR3: TGTGCCTGGAGTATAGAGAACACCGGGGAGCTGTTTTTT. It codes for CAWSIENTGELFF.

In this sample, this clone turned up a few times. The chain is built from TRBV28 and TRBJ1-2; D not resolved. The CDR3 covers 11 residues. V was trimmed by 8 bases and J by 6 bases, leaving 10 bases between them. Germline V gives CDR1 MDHEN, CDR2 SYDVKM. The CDR3 DNA reads as TGTGCCAGCTCCAGAACACATGGCTACACCTTC. It specifies CASSRTHGYTF.

The rearrangement links TRBV5-6 to TRBJ2-7, with D possibly being TRBD1 (7 bases). CDR1 is SGHDT and CDR2 is YYEEEE in the germline V gene. This CDR3 is built from 13 residues. Trimming took 0 bases from V and 6 from J, leaving 10 bases between them. The CDR3 loop reads CASSLDRGGEQYF. The CDR3 coding sequence is TGTGCCAGCAGCTTGGACAGGGGAGGCGAGCAGTACTTC.

The chain recombines TRBV6-6 with TRBJ2-1; D unresolved. Per germline, CDR1 MNHNY and CDR2 SVGAGI (reference sequence). This CDR3 spans 14 amino acids. V was clipped by 2 bases and J by 1 base, with 6 bases between them. CDR3 sequence: CASSYLFSYNEQFF. CDR3 in DNA: TGTGCCAGCAGTTACCTGTTTTCCTACAATGAGCAGTTCTTC.

The rearrangement links TRBV7-8 to TRBJ2-1; TRBD2 might be the D (6 bases). The CDR3 consists of 15 residues. With 5 bases removed from V and 5 bases from J, the gap between germline ends came to 16 bases. CDR1 is SGHVS and CDR2 is FQNEAQ in the germline V gene. In DNA, the CDR3 is TGTGCCAGCAGCGCCAAGATAGCGGCGAACAATGAGCAGTTCTTC. Protein product: CASSAKIAANNEQFF.

The chain uses TRBV30 and TRBJ1-5; D is possibly TRBD1 (6 bases). The CDR3 consists of 13 residues. The germline V gene encodes CDR1 GTSNPN and CDR2 SVGIG (reference sequence). V lost 1 base and J lost 6, with 10 bases in between. CDR3 nucleotide sequence: TGTGCCTGGAGTGACAGGGCTGTTCAGCCCCAGCATTTT. It specifies CAWSDRAVQPQHF.

The gene calls are TRBV27 and TRBJ1-6; D remains unclear. V lost 5 bases and J 5 bases, leaving 13 bases between the germline ends. Germline CDR1 and CDR2: MNHEY and SMNVEV (reference sequence). CDR3 length equals 15 residues. The CDR3 region has the DNA TGTGCCAGCAGTCCGCCTGGACGGGATAATTCACCCCTCCACTTT. It yields the protein CASSPPGRDNSPLHF.

This rearrangement joins TRBV4-2 to TRBJ2-3; D is possibly TRBD2 (6 bases). V gave up 1 base and J gave up 2 bases, with 13 bases separating them. The CDR3 runs 16 residues. From germline, CDR1 is LGHNA and CDR2 YNFKEQ. The CDR3 reads CASSQVKEGSTDTQYF. In DNA, the CDR3 is TGTGCCAGCAGCCAAGTTAAGGAGGGGTCCACAGATACGCAGTATTTT.

The chain joins TRBV12-3 or TRBV12-4 to TRBJ1-5; D gene uncertain. The CDR3 has 13 amino acids. Trimming shortened V by 4 bases and J by 5 bases, and 9 bases separated the two germline ends. The CDR3 is CASSSRRYQPQHF. The CDR3 DNA is TGTGCCAGCAGTTCTAGGAGGTATCAGCCCCAGCATTTT.

CDR3 in DNA: TGTGCCAGCTCACCACGAGGAGATACGCAGTATTTT. Translation gives CASSPRGDTQYF. The rearrangement links TRBV18 to TRBJ2-3; D is ambiguous. V was trimmed by 1 base and J by 5 bases, leaving 4 bases between them. The germline gives CDR1 KGHSH, CDR2 LQKENI. The CDR3 loop spans 12 amino acids.

The table lists this clone with a count of one. The chain employs TRBV7-8 and TRBJ1-1; tentatively, D is TRBD1 (5 bases). Germline V gene sequence: CDR1 SGHVS, CDR2 FQNEAQ. The germline V and J ends were trimmed by 1 base and 1 base, with 16 bases remaining between them. This CDR3 spans 17 amino acids. For the CDR3, the DNA is TGTGCCAGCAGCTTAGTGGTCAGGGTTAACCAGAACACTGAAGCTTTCTTT. Its translation: CASSLVVRVNQNTEAFF.